The 25 T cell receptor beta chains listed next were all sequenced from one sample in a study of response to subunit inactivated influenza vaccine. One entry per CDR3 protein results from TCRdb running MiXCR on the RT-PCR reads. Of about 520,000 distinct CDR3 sequences in the sample, roughly 27% were seen once. Sequencing used CD4+ T cells sorted from PBMCs, obtained approximately 5 days after vaccination. The receptors here all came from a man over 45 who received an inactivated influenza vaccine.

This clonotype was detected only a few times. This sequence joins TRBV6-2 or TRBV6-3 and TRBJ2-7; possibly TRBD1 for D (5 bases). Germline V gives CDR1 MNHEY, CDR2 SVGEGT. The V end lost 2 bases, the J end lost 3 bases, and 11 bases lay between the germline ends. The CDR3 length is 14 residues. CDR3 nucleotide sequence: TGTGCCAGCAGTTACGGGCAGGGAAACTACGAGCAGTACTTC. It encodes CASSYGQGNYEQYF.

V and J are TRBV23-1 and TRBJ2-2, with TRBD1 matching 7 bases. TRBV23-1 is identified as an open reading frame with a role that is uncertain. This CDR3 is 13 amino acids long. Trimming at V came to 8 bases and at J to 4 bases, leaving 4 bases not matched to a gene. The CDR3 is CASDRVVTGELFF. The CDR3 DNA reads as TGCGCCAGCGACAGGGTAGTCACCGGGGAGCTGTTTTTT.

This clonotype turned up a few times. This chain joins TRBV20-1 and TRBJ2-3; 9 bases are shared with TRBD1. This CDR3 is 14 amino acids long. Germline CDR1 reads DFQATT; CDR2 reads SNEGSKA (reference sequence). The V segment lost 3 bases and the J segment 1 base; nucleotides outside the gene matches: 2. Here the CDR3 DNA reads TGCAGTGCTAGGAGGGACAGGGGCACAGATACGCAGTATTTT. Translated, it gives CSARRDRGTDTQYF.

The chain has TRBV4-3 and TRBJ2-5; 15 bases agree with TRBD2. V shed 6 bases, J shed 2 bases, and the junction held 7 bases outside the gene matches. Per the germline V gene, CDR1 is LGHNA and CDR2 is YSLEER. The CDR3 contains 17 residues. The CDR3 loop reads CASSRGTSGRRQETQYF. The CDR3 coding sequence is TGCGCCAGCAGTCGTGGGACTAGCGGGAGGAGGCAAGAGACCCAGTACTTC.

This clonotype was picked up a small number of times. In DNA, the CDR3 is TGTGCCAGCAGGCCCGGAGGGGACGGCAACGAGCAGTACTTC. Protein sequence: CASRPGGDGNEQYF. The chain carries TRBV6-2 or TRBV6-3 and TRBJ2-7; possible D gene TRBD2, 6 bases. Germline CDR1 MNHEY, CDR2 SVGEGT. CDR3 length: 14 amino acids. V lost 6 bases, J lost 5 bases, and 17 bases lay in between.

This clonotype was observed a few times. This sequence joins TRBV5-1 and TRBJ2-1; D unresolved. Trimming shortened V by 0 bases and J by 5 bases, and 6 bases separated the two germline ends. The CDR3 consists of 13 residues. Germline V gives CDR1 SGHRS, CDR2 YFSETQ. DNA for the CDR3: TGCGCCAGCAGCTTGGGGCAGCACAATGAGCAGTTCTTC. It translates to CASSLGQHNEQFF.

This clonotype was observed a few times. The CDR3 loop reads CSATIGGQGVETQYF. Here the CDR3 DNA reads TGCAGTGCCACGATCGGTGGGCAGGGGGTAGAGACCCAGTACTTC. The chain uses TRBV20-1 and TRBJ2-5; 7 bases match TRBD1. In germline, CDR1 is DFQATT, CDR2 SNEGSKA (reference sequence). The junction had 14 bases not matched to a gene; V was cut back by 6 bases and J by 4 bases. The CDR3 consists of 15 residues.

V and J are TRBV20-1 and TRBJ2-1; no reliable D call. From germline, CDR1 is DFQATT and CDR2 SNEGSKA (reference sequence). V lost 6 bases, J lost 0 bases, and 21 bases lay in between. This CDR3 spans 17 amino acids. CDR3 coding DNA: TGCAGTGCCCCGCCCTCCCAGCCAGACCACTCCTACAATGAGCAGTTCTTC. It codes for CSAPPSQPDHSYNEQFF.

This chain links TRBV20-1 with TRBJ2-7; 8 nucleotides align to TRBD2. The CDR3 contains 13 residues. V was pared by 5 bases and J by 2 bases, with 5 bases of the junction left unmatched. Germline V gene sequence: CDR1 DFQATT, CDR2 SNEGSKA (reference sequence). The CDR3 region has the DNA TGCAGTGCTTCGACTAGCGCAACCTACGAGCAGTACTTC. Its protein is CSASTSATYEQYF.

Only a few counts were recorded for this clonotype. The chain couples TRBV7-3 to TRBJ2-2; 8 bases map to TRBD2. V lost 5 bases and J lost 2; bases outside the gene matches: 10. CDR3 size: 17 residues. The germline V gene has CDR1 SGHTA and CDR2 FQGTGA. The CDR3 nucleotides read TGTGCCAGCAGCCCGACGAGCGGGAGCGTCAACACCGGGGAGCTGTTTTTT. This codes for CASSPTSGSVNTGELFF. The variable domain in full, with the rest retrieved from reference TRBV7-3 and TRBJ2-2, is GAGVSQTPSNKVTEKGKYVELRCDPISGHTALYWYRQSLGQGPEFLIYFQGTGAADDSGLPNDRFFAVRPEGSVSTLKIQRTERGDSAVYLCASSPTSGSVNTGELFFGEGSRLTVL.

The sample holds many counts of this clonotype. The gene calls are TRBV10-3 and TRBJ1-1; tentative D call: TRBD1 (6 bases). The CDR3 is 11 residues long. Trimming removed 5 bases from V and 12 bases from J, with 13 bases in between. Germline CDR1 reads ENHRY; CDR2 reads SYGVKD. The CDR3 sequence: CAISNDRRPFF. The CDR3 DNA reads as TGTGCCATCAGTAACGACAGGCGTCCTTTCTTT.

The V gene is TRBV28, the J gene TRBJ2-1; D might be TRBD2 (5 bases). Per the germline V gene, CDR1 is MDHEN and CDR2 is SYDVKM. The CDR3 spans 15 residues. Trimming left V 3 bases short and J 5 bases short, with 14 bases between. The CDR3 region is CASSLASSPHNEQFF. In DNA, the CDR3 is TGTGCCAGCAGTTTGGCTAGCTCCCCCCACAATGAGCAGTTCTTC. Variable domain in full (rest from reference TRBV28 and TRBJ2-1): DVKVTQSSRYLVKRTGEKVFLECVQDMDHENMFWYRQDPGLGLRLIYFSYDVKMKEKGDIPEGYSVSREKKERFSLILESASTNQTSMYLCASSLASSPHNEQFFGPGTRLTVL.

The rearrangement links TRBV10-3 to TRBJ2-3; TRBD2 matches 9 bases. The length of the CDR3 is 14 residues. The germline V gene encodes CDR1 ENHRY and CDR2 SYGVKD. The CDR3 loop reads CAGRGGTDTDTQYF. The CDR3 DNA sequence: TGTGCGGGGCGGGGGGGCACCGACACAGATACGCAGTATTTT.

This clonotype was seen a handful of times. The J gene is TRBJ1-2, the V gene TRBV6-1; 9 bases align to TRBD1. Germline loops: CDR1 MNHNS, CDR2 SASEGT. The length of the CDR3 is 13 residues. The V gene end was trimmed by 10 bases and the J gene end by 7 bases; junction bases not matched to a gene: 10. CDR3 region: CAIQPTGGSGYTF. The CDR3 DNA is TGTGCCATACAGCCTACAGGGGGCTCTGGCTACACCTTC.

The rearrangement links TRBV11-2 to TRBJ2-3; D gene ambiguous. Germline V gene data show CDR1 as SGHAT and CDR2 as FQNNGV. V dropped 0 bases and J dropped 7 bases, with 8 bases sitting between them. The CDR3 runs 13 residues. This CDR3 reads CASSLEAGNTQYF. The DNA of the CDR3 is TGTGCCAGCAGCTTAGAGGCTGGCAATACGCAGTATTTT.

The V call is TRBV5-1, the J call TRBJ2-5; 11 bases are shared with TRBD1. This CDR3 contains 15 residues. CDR1 and CDR2 from the germline V gene are SGHRS and YFSETQ. Germline trimming cut 7 bases from V and 5 bases from J; bases unmatched to any gene: 10. Here the CDR3 reads CASPKQDRGLETQYF. The DNA for the CDR3 is TGCGCCAGCCCCAAACAGGACAGGGGGCTGGAGACCCAGTACTTC.

The chain is built from TRBV15 and TRBJ2-4; tentatively, D is TRBD2 (6 bases). V lost 1 base and J 0 bases, leaving 13 bases between the germline ends. This CDR3 is built from 17 residues. CDR1 is LNHNV and CDR2 is YYDKDF in the germline V gene (reference sequence). CDR3 nucleotides: TGTGCCACCAGCAGAGGGGGAGGTCGGCTAGCCAAAAACATTCAGTACTTC. Encoded protein: CATSRGGGRLAKNIQYF. The full variable domain, rest sourced from reference TRBV15 and TRBJ2-4, is DAMVIQNPRYQVTQFGKPVTLSCSQTLNHNVMYWYQQKSSQAPKLLFHYYDKDFNNEADTPDNFQSRRPNTSFCFLDIRSPGLGDTAMYLCATSRGGGRLAKNIQYFGAGTRLSVL.

This clonotype was recorded at least ten times. This rearrangement joins TRBV12-3 or TRBV12-4 to TRBJ2-1, with D possibly being TRBD2 (6 bases). The CDR3 length is 13 residues. Trimming took 6 bases from V and 8 from J, leaving 14 bases between them. CDR3 sequence reads: CASRRGRTDEQFF. CDR3 sequence (DNA): TGTGCCAGCAGACGGGGGAGGACGGATGAGCAGTTCTTC.

This clonotype came up a few times. The junction does not match germline at one end; this may be a read error. This CDR3 reads CASSPGTGLSFF. The DNA of the CDR3 is TGTGCCTCGAGTCCCGGGACAGGGTTGTCATTCTTC. V is TRBV30 and J is TRBJ2-1; 9 bases line up with TRBD1. Germline V gene lookup returns CDR1 GTSNPN and CDR2 SVGIG (reference sequence). This CDR3 contains 12 residues.

The V call is TRBV7-9, the J call TRBJ1-6; D gene unclear. The CDR3 has 12 amino acids. Germline CDR1 SEHNR, CDR2 FQNEAQ (reference sequence). With 5 bases removed from V and 8 bases from J, the gap between germline ends came to 7 bases. The CDR3 bases are TGTGCCAGCAGCCCGTATCATTCACCCCTCCACTTT. Amino acids: CASSPYHSPLHF.

V usage is TRBV20-1 and J usage is TRBJ1-6, with D tentatively TRBD1 (5 bases). Germline CDR1 is DFQATT and CDR2 is SNEGSKA (reference sequence). The CDR3 totals 14 residues. The V gene lost 8 bases and the J gene lost 8 bases, with 19 bases spanning the gap. This CDR3 reads CSTYNGGNDSPLHF. CDR3 nucleotide sequence: TGCAGTACCTATAACGGGGGGAACGATTCACCCCTCCACTTT.

This clonotype was found a few times. The chain combines TRBV7-2 with TRBJ2-5; 12 bases are a match to TRBD2. J gave up 4 bases and V 4 bases, and 10 bases lay outside the gene matches. Germline CDR1 and CDR2: SGHTA and FQGNSA. CDR3 length: 17 residues. The CDR3, as DNA: TGTGCCAGCAGCTCTAGCGGGAGGGGAACCCCTCCAGAGACCCAGTACTTC. As protein: CASSSSGRGTPPETQYF.

This chain uses TRBV7-8 with TRBJ1-5; D is possibly TRBD1 (5 bases). V dropped 4 bases and J dropped 10 bases, with 14 bases sitting between them. CDR1 and CDR2 (germline): SGHVS, FQNEAQ. The CDR3 is made up of 13 amino acids. The CDR3 region has the DNA TGTGCCAGCAGCTCCAGGGACGGCGGACCCCAGCATTTT. Amino acids: CASSSRDGGPQHF.

The rearrangement uses TRBV4-3 and TRBJ2-3, with D possibly TRBD2 on 6 matching bases. V was pared by 4 bases and J by 2 bases, with 16 bases between. This CDR3 is 16 amino acids long. Germline CDR1 LGHNA, CDR2 YSLEER. The CDR3 loop reads CASSRERTKNTDTQYF. The CDR3 region has the DNA TGCGCCAGCAGCCGGGAGAGGACTAAGAACACAGATACGCAGTATTTT.

This clonotype has more than one count but fewer than ten. V gene TRBV5-1 combines with J gene TRBJ2-3, with a tentative D call TRBD1 (5 bases). The CDR3 is 13 amino acids. The V gene lost 4 bases and the J gene lost 4 bases, with 10 bases spanning the gap. Looked up from germline, CDR1 is SGHRS and CDR2 is YFSETQ. CDR3 DNA sequence: TGCGCCAGCAGCATTGGGGCCGCAGATACGCAGTATTTT. Encoded protein: CASSIGAADTQYF.